The 4 T cell receptor beta chains given below trace back to one sample, sequenced in a study of T-cell reconstitution after alpha-beta-depleted transplantation in children. Researchers prepared the TCRbeta library using unique molecular identifiers, the study reports. TCRdb ran MiXCR on the PCR reads and lists one entry per CDR3 protein. This sample has 700,000 to 850,000 distinct CDR3 sequences, with roughly 15% found just once. The sample consisted of PBMCs, mostly from graft donor cells, taken 360 days after TCRalphabeta/CD19-depleted stem cell transplant. The receptors come from a male patient between 10 and 17 years old who had a stem cell transplant for acute lymphoblastic leukemia, so the T cells may come from the graft donor.

The chain joins TRBV20-1 to TRBJ1-1; weak D call: TRBD1 (5 bases). Germline V lookup: CDR1 DFQATT, CDR2 SNEGSKA (reference sequence). Deletions cut 3 bases from V and 0 bases from J, with 14 bases between. This CDR3 region has 15 residues. Here the CDR3 DNA reads TGCAGTGCTAGCACCTGGGACCTCATGAACACTGAAGCTTTCTTT. Encoded protein: CSASTWDLMNTEAFF.

In this sample, this clonotype turned up a few times. This chain joins TRBV18 and TRBJ1-1; D is possibly TRBD1 (6 bases). Trimming pared 3 bases from V and 8 bases from J, leaving 16 bases between. In germline, CDR1 is KGHSH, CDR2 LQKENI. This CDR3 has 14 residues. The CDR3 DNA reads as TGTGCCAGCTCACCCCGAGGGGGGGCGACCGAAGCTTTCTTT. It is translated as CASSPRGGATEAFF.

Ten or more counts support this clonotype. CDR3 protein: CSVEDPGATEKLFF. As DNA, the CDR3 is TGCAGCGTTGAAGATCCGGGGGCCACTGAAAAACTGTTTTTT. This chain connects TRBV29-1 to TRBJ1-4; tentatively, D is TRBD1 (6 bases). This CDR3 has 14 amino acids. Germline CDR1 is SQVTM and CDR2 is ANQGSEA. The germline V and J ends were trimmed by 0 bases and 7 bases, with 12 bases remaining between them. Full variable domain (remainder filled in from reference TRBV29-1 and TRBJ1-4): SAVISQKPSRDICQRGTSLTIQCQVDSQVTMMFWYRQQPGQSLTLIATANQGSEATYESGFVIDKFPISRPNLTFSTLTVSNMSPEDSSIYLCSVEDPGATEKLFFGSGTQLSVL.

The gene calls are TRBV9 and TRBJ2-3; 11 bases are shared with TRBD2. Germline V CDR1 and CDR2: SGDLS, YYNGEE. V gave up 7 bases and J gave up 4 bases; unmatched junction bases: 8. This CDR3 spans 15 amino acids. The DNA for the CDR3 is TGTGCCAGCCGAGTCGGACTAGCGGGTCCAGATACGCAGTATTTT. Translating gives CASRVGLAGPDTQYF.